The rows below give T cell receptor beta chains drawn from one sample of a study of T-cell memory formation after mild COVID-19. TCRdb redid the calling of the 5' RACE reads with MiXCR, one entry per CDR3 protein. The sample yields almost 350,000 distinct CDR3 sequences, roughly 20% seen once. Sequences were obtained from PBMCs or a T cell subset sorted from them (not recorded which). The origin of the receptors is a man aged 18 to 29 who had mild COVID-19 (a few samples of this study predate the infection). Cell type and time point are not known. Each CDR3 is given with its conserved first and last residue. Each record gives: V gene, J gene, clone size, D gene, CDR3 protein, CDR3 DNA. D genes are given only for firm matches. For some rows the clone size is stated as once, few or many, or as a class when expanded; others skip it.

TRBV5-1,TRBJ1-1,.,.,CASSLGRDRTEAFF,TGCGCCAGCAGCTTGGGAAGGGATCGGACTGAAGCTTTCTTT
TRBV5-1,TRBJ2-3,many,.,CASSSPTTDTQYF,TGCGCCAGCAGCTCCCCTACCACAGATACGCAGTATTTT
TRBV29-1,TRBJ1-1,few,.,CSVDGGDTEAFF,TGCAGCGTGGATGGGGGTGACACTGAAGCTTTCTTT
TRBV29-1,TRBJ1-1,.,.,CSVELNTEAFF,TGCAGCGTTGAGCTGAACACTGAAGCTTTCTTT
TRBV12-3/TRBV12-4,TRBJ1-2,.,TRBD1,CASSLAGGDAGYTF,TGTGCCAGCAGTTTGGCAGGGGGCGATGCTGGCTACACCTTC
TRBV7-2,TRBJ1-5,.,.,CASSLGFVSNQPQHF,TGTGCCAGCAGCTTAGGCTTCGTTAGCAATCAGCCCCAGCATTTT
TRBV7-9,TRBJ2-7,.,TRBD1,CASSLPDRGHDEQYF,TGTGCCAGCAGCTTGCCGGACAGGGGGCACGACGAGCAGTACTTC
TRBV11-3,TRBJ2-2,.,TRBD2,CASSLGFRGDTGELFF,TGTGCCAGCAGCTTAGGTTTCCGGGGGGACACCGGGGAGCTGTTTTTT
TRBV12-3/TRBV12-4,TRBJ2-1,.,TRBD1,CASSLGQEDEQFF,TGTGCCAGCAGCCTCGGACAGGAGGATGAGCAGTTCTTC
TRBV6-2/TRBV6-3,TRBJ1-5,few,.,CASSLTAERGNQPQHF,TGTGCCAGCAGTTTAACGGCCGAACGGGGCAATCAGCCCCAGCATTTT
TRBV5-1,TRBJ2-5,few,TRBD1,CASSDGTVRSETQYF,TGCGCCAGCAGCGACGGGACAGTCCGGTCGGAGACCCAGTACTTC
TRBV28,TRBJ1-1,many,TRBD1,CASSLPGTGNTEAFF,TGTGCCAGCAGTCTTCCCGGGACAGGGAACACTGAAGCTTTCTTT
TRBV12-3/TRBV12-4,TRBJ2-7,few,TRBD2,CASSRSSSGAYEQYF,TGTGCCAGCAGCCGCAGCTCGAGCGGGGCCTACGAGCAGTACTTC
TRBV9,TRBJ2-1,few,TRBD2,CASSLLSGGYSEQFF,TGTGCCAGCAGCCTCCTTAGCGGGGGGTACTCGGAGCAGTTCTTC
TRBV19,TRBJ2-7,.,TRBD1,CASSGTGNSYEQYF,TGTGCCAGTAGTGGGACAGGGAACTCCTACGAGCAGTACTTC
TRBV11-2,TRBJ1-6,.,.,CASSSGGGRSYNSPLHF,TGTGCCAGCAGCTCCGGGGGAGGCCGCTCCTATAATTCACCCCTCCACTTT
TRBV12-3/TRBV12-4,TRBJ1-6,.,.,CASSLARGLWPPLHF,TGTGCCAGCAGTTTAGCGCGAGGACTATGGCCACCCCTCCACTTT
TRBV5-1,TRBJ2-7,.,TRBD2,CASSLSASGENYEQYF,TGCGCCAGCAGCTTGTCGGCTAGCGGGGAGAACTACGAGCAGTACTTC
TRBV12-3/TRBV12-4,TRBJ2-6,.,TRBD1,CASSQTGGFTGANVLTF,TGTGCCAGCAGTCAGACAGGGGGGTTCACTGGGGCCAACGTCCTGACTTTC
TRBV7-7,TRBJ2-1,few,TRBD2,CASSPGTSRSNEQFF,TGTGCTAGCAGCCCCGGGACTAGCCGGTCGAATGAGCAGTTCTTC
TRBV7-7,TRBJ2-1,.,TRBD2,CASSPGGALTNNEQFF,TGTGCCAGCAGCCCCGGGGGGGCCCTTACGAACAATGAGCAGTTCTTC
TRBV9,TRBJ1-2,.,TRBD1,CASSVGTANYGYTF,TGTGCCAGCAGCGTGGGGACAGCGAACTATGGCTACACCTTC
TRBV7-8,TRBJ2-5,few,.,CASSPGLSFSETQYF,TGTGCCAGCAGCCCCGGACTGAGTTTTTCTGAGACCCAGTACTTC
TRBV12-3/TRBV12-4,TRBJ2-1,few,TRBD2,CASSYPSGGGEQFF,TGTGCCAGCAGTTATCCTAGCGGGGGTGGCGAGCAGTTCTTC
TRBV7-2,TRBJ1-1,.,TRBD1,CASSPWTGERAFF,TGTGCCAGCAGCCCCTGGACAGGGGAAAGAGCTTTCTTT
TRBV4-2,TRBJ1-5,few,.,CASSREVGVRNQPQHF,TGTGCCAGCAGCCGCGAGGTCGGGGTACGAAATCAGCCCCAGCATTTT
TRBV25-1,TRBJ1-1,few,.,CASSYTGPEAFF,TGTGCCAGCAGTTACACAGGGCCCGAAGCTTTCTTT
TRBV7-7,TRBJ2-2,few,.,CASSLMEHTGELFF,TGTGCCAGCAGCTTAATGGAGCACACCGGGGAGCTGTTTTTT
TRBV5-8,TRBJ2-3,.,.,CASSSGSTSTADTQYF,TGTGCCAGCAGCTCTGGGAGTACTAGCACCGCAGATACGCAGTATTTT
TRBV7-9,TRBJ1-2,few,.,CASSLASSAGGYTF,TGTGCCAGCAGCTTAGCGTCTTCGGCAGGCGGCTACACCTTC
TRBV29-1,TRBJ2-3,few,.,CSATPTSTDTQYF,TGCAGCGCCACCCCGACTAGCACAGATACGCAGTATTTT
TRBV6-1,TRBJ2-1,.,TRBD1,CASSARDRRVNEQFF,TGTGCCAGCAGTGCCCGGGACAGGAGGGTCAATGAGCAGTTCTTC